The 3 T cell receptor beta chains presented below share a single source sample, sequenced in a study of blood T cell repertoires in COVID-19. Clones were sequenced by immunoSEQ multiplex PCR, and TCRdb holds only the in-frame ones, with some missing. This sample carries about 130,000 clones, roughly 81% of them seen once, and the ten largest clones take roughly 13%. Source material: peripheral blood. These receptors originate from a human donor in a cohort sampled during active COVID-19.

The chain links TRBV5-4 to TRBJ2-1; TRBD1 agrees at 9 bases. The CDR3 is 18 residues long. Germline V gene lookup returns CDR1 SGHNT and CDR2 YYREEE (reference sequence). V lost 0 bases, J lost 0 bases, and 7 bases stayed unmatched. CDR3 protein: CASSLAFGTGLSYNEQFF. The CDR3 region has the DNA TGTGCCAGCAGCTTGGCGTTTGGGACAGGGCTCTCCTACAATGAGCAGTTCTTC.

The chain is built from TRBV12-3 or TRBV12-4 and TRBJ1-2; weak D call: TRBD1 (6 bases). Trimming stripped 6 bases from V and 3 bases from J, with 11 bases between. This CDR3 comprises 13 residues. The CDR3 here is CASSSGQYYGYTF. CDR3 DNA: TGTGCCAGCAGCTCAGGACAGTACTATGGCTACACCTTC.

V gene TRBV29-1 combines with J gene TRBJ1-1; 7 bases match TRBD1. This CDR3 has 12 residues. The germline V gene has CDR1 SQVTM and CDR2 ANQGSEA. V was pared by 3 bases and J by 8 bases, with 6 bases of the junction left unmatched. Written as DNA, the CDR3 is TGCAGCGTTGAGGGGACAGCTACCGAAGCTTTCTTT. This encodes CSVEGTATEAFF.